Following are 22 T cell receptor beta chains from one sample sequenced in a study of T cells in pancreatic ductal adenocarcinoma. This table comes from immunoSEQ multiplex PCR, and its TCRdb copy is limited to in-frame clones, with some not included. The sample has about 98,000 clones; nearly 95% are singletons. Surgery without prior neoadjuvant therapy was the treatment of the selected pancreatic ductal adenocarcinoma patients. What was sequenced was PBMCs. These receptors all stem from a human donor with pancreatic ductal adenocarcinoma.

The chain joins TRBV5-1 to TRBJ1-2, with 7 bases lining up with TRBD1. Germline-derived CDR1 and CDR2 are SGHRS and YFSETQ. This CDR3 contains 15 residues. V lost 0 bases to trimming and J lost 4 bases; unmatched junction nucleotides: 6. The CDR3 loop reads CASSLAGTETYGYTF. The DNA of the CDR3 is TGCGCCAGCAGCTTGGCAGGGACAGAGACCTATGGCTACACCTTC.

V and J are TRBV7-8 and TRBJ2-1, with 9 bases fitting TRBD2. Trimming removed 5 bases from V and 4 bases from J; junction bases left unmatched: 6. The CDR3 loop spans 15 amino acids. Germline CDR1 and CDR2: SGHVS and FQNEAQ. The CDR3 DNA follows: TGTGCCAGCAGCCTAAGCGGGAGGTCTTACAATGAGCAGTTCTTC. Its protein is CASSLSGRSYNEQFF.

V and J are TRBV25-1 and TRBJ2-5, with a possible D match to TRBD2 (5 bases). Trimming cost V 0 bases and J 4 bases, with 18 bases left between them. Germline CDR1 and CDR2: MGHDK and SYGVNS. The CDR3 has 17 residues. The DNA of the CDR3 is TGTGCCAGCAGTGAATACTATGGGATCGGGAAAGGAGAGACCCAGTACTTC. Its protein is CASSEYYGIGKGETQYF.

The rearrangement joins TRBV18 to TRBJ2-3, with 11 positions matching TRBD2. There are 18 residues in the CDR3. In germline, CDR1 is KGHSH, CDR2 LQKENI. Trimming cost V 4 bases and J 1 base; bases outside gene matches: 10. CDR3 region: CASSLFSGRAVGTDTQYF. The CDR3 nucleotides read TGTGCCAGCTCACTATTTAGCGGGAGGGCCGTCGGCACAGATACGCAGTATTTT.

This chain links TRBV7-2 with TRBJ2-1, with D possibly matching TRBD2 (5 bases). Germline CDR1 is SGHTA and CDR2 is FQGNSA. V dropped 2 bases and J dropped 2 bases, with 7 bases sitting between them. The CDR3 extends over 14 amino acids. The CDR3, as DNA: TGTGCCAGCAGCTTAAGCGGAACCTACAATGAGCAGTTCTTC. It encodes CASSLSGTYNEQFF. The full variable domain, rest sourced from reference TRBV7-2 and TRBJ2-1, is GAGVSQSPSNKVTEKGKDVELRCDPISGHTALYWYRQSLGQGLEFLIYFQGNSAPDKSGLPSDRFSAERTGGSVSTLTIQRTQQEDSAVYLCASSLSGTYNEQFFGPGTRLTVL.

This clone was seen more than once but under ten times. The genes are TRBV6-1 and TRBJ2-3, with D perhaps matching TRBD2 (5 bases). The V end lost 7 bases, the J end lost 5 bases, and 16 bases lay between the germline ends. The CDR3 spans 14 residues. CDR1 is MNHNS and CDR2 is SASEGT in the germline V gene. The CDR3 is CASTLLSAGDTQYF. Written as DNA, the CDR3 is TGTGCCAGCACCCTACTCTCCGCGGGAGATACGCAGTATTTT.

Details on this clone: Different DNA sequences within this sample yield the same CDR3. The chain joins TRBV18 to TRBJ2-5; 7 nucleotides match TRBD1. J gave up 4 bases and V 3 bases, and 5 bases lay outside the gene matches. CDR1 is KGHSH and CDR2 is LQKENI in the germline V gene. CDR3 size: 14 residues. The CDR3: CASSPSQGLETQYF. For the CDR3, the DNA is TGTGCCAGCTCACCTTCACAGGGGTTAGAGACCCAGTACTTC.

This chain uses TRBV11-2 with TRBJ1-2; 9 bases are a match to TRBD1. Germline V gene sequence: CDR1 SGHAT, CDR2 FQNNGV. The CDR3 runs 15 residues. V gave up 0 bases and J gave up 7 bases; unmatched junction bases: 6. The CDR3 is CASSLDFGQGFGYTF. The CDR3, as DNA: TGTGCCAGCAGCTTAGACTTTGGACAGGGGTTTGGCTACACCTTC. The variable domain in full, with the rest retrieved from reference TRBV11-2 and TRBJ1-2, is EAGVAQSPRYKIIEKRQSVAFWCNPISGHATLYWYQQILGQGPKLLIQFQNNGVVDDSQLPKDRFSAERLKGVDSTLKIQPAKLEDSAVYLCASSLDFGQGFGYTFGSGTRLTVV.

This rearrangement joins TRBV15 to TRBJ2-1, with 11 bases aligning to TRBD2. V was pared by 2 bases and J by 7 bases, with 10 bases of the junction left unmatched. The CDR3 runs to 17 residues. Germline V gene lookup returns CDR1 LNHNV and CDR2 YYDKDF (reference sequence). CDR3 in DNA: TGTGCCACCAGCAGATCGGTAGCGGGAGGGCCGGGGAATGAGCAGTTCTTC. Translating it yields CATSRSVAGGPGNEQFF.

The rearrangement uses TRBV2 and TRBJ1-2; D is possibly TRBD1 (6 bases). V shed 6 bases and J shed 2 bases, with 19 bases lying between them. The CDR3 is 16 amino acids. From germline, CDR1 is SNHLY and CDR2 FYNNEI. CDR3 nucleotide sequence: TGTGCCAGCAGACGGGACACCGACCAGAGAAACTATGGCTACACCTTC. As protein: CASRRDTDQRNYGYTF.

This sequence joins TRBV11-2 and TRBJ2-7, with TRBD2 matching 7 bases. The junction had 4 bases not matched to a gene; V was cut back by 5 bases and J by 0 bases. Germline CDR1 and CDR2: SGHAT and FQNNGV. The CDR3 extends over 14 amino acids. CDR3 sequence: CASSPGDYSYEQYF. In nucleotides, the CDR3 is TGTGCCAGCAGCCCCGGGGACTACTCCTACGAGCAGTACTTC.

The chain recombines TRBV7-3 with TRBJ2-7; 10 bases are shared with TRBD2. The CDR3 is made up of 14 amino acids. CDR1 is SGHTA and CDR2 is FQGTGA in the germline V gene. The J segment lost 7 bases and the V segment lost 5 bases, leaving 8 bases of the junction unmatched. The CDR3 loop is CASSPTSGTREQYF. Here the CDR3 DNA reads TGTGCCAGCAGCCCCACTAGCGGGACGAGGGAGCAGTACTTC.

The chain is built from TRBV30 and TRBJ1-2; 9 nucleotides line up with TRBD1. Per the germline V gene, CDR1 is GTSNPN and CDR2 is SVGIG (reference sequence). The length of the CDR3 is 15 residues. V shed 0 bases, J shed 4 bases, and the junction held 6 bases outside the gene matches. The CDR3 DNA is TGTGCCTGGAGTGTACCCGGGACAGGGTCCTATGGCTACACCTTC. Protein sequence: CAWSVPGTGSYGYTF.

This clone appeared once. The chain combines TRBV7-9 with TRBJ2-2; tentative D call: TRBD1 (5 bases). The CDR3 is 14 amino acids. Trimming took 2 bases from V and 4 from J, leaving 8 bases between them. Germline values: CDR1 SEHNR, CDR2 FQNEAQ (reference sequence). The DNA of the CDR3 is TGTGCCAGCAGCTTAAGGGGAACCACCGGGGAGCTGTTTTTT. Its protein product is CASSLRGTTGELFF.

This chain connects TRBV11-1 to TRBJ2-5, with D possibly being TRBD2 (5 bases). Germline CDR1 reads SGHAT; CDR2 reads FQDESV (reference sequence). The CDR3 loop spans 15 amino acids. V lost 6 bases, J lost 5 bases, and 19 bases lay in between. As DNA, the CDR3 is TGTGCCAGCAGTCGGTCTGACTATTCCCGGGAGACCCAGTACTTC. It yields the protein CASSRSDYSRETQYF.

The J gene is TRBJ1-2, the V gene TRBV5-4; possibly TRBD1 for D (5 bases). Germline V gene lookup returns CDR1 SGHNT and CDR2 YYREEE (reference sequence). This CDR3 has 13 amino acids. With 2 bases removed from V and 8 bases from J, the gap between germline ends came to 13 bases. The CDR3: CASSFPGQKGYTF. CDR3 nucleotides: TGTGCCAGCAGCTTCCCAGGGCAGAAGGGCTACACCTTC. Combining the CDR3 with reference TRBV5-4 and TRBJ1-2 gives the whole variable domain ETGVTQSPTHLIKTRGQQVTLRCSSQSGHNTVSWYQQALGQGPQFIFQYYREEENGRGNFPPRFSGLQFPNYSSELNVNALELDDSALYLCASSFPGQKGYTFGSGTRLTVV.

The chain combines TRBV5-1 with TRBJ2-3, with D perhaps matching TRBD2 (6 bases). In germline, CDR1 is SGHRS, CDR2 YFSETQ. The CDR3 consists of 12 residues. Trimming took 4 bases from V and 14 from J, leaving 17 bases between them. The CDR3 coding sequence is TGCGCCAGCAGCAGGCCTACCGGGAGTTTGTATTTT. Translating it yields CASSRPTGSLYF.

The chain joins TRBV9 to TRBJ2-5; TRBD2 matches at 8 bases. CDR1 is SGDLS and CDR2 is YYNGEE in the germline V gene. The V gene end was trimmed by 3 bases and the J gene end by 3 bases; junction bases not matched to a gene: 7. This CDR3 contains 15 residues. In DNA form, the CDR3 reads TGTGCCAGCAGCGGCCCCGGGAGGGTCGAAGAGACCCAGTACTTC. It codes for CASSGPGRVEETQYF.

This rearrangement joins TRBV19 to TRBJ2-6, with unresolved D. This CDR3 contains 14 residues. V gave up 4 bases and J gave up 2 bases, with 6 bases separating them. Germline-derived CDR1 and CDR2 are LNHDA and SQIVND (reference sequence). The CDR3 sequence: CASSTQTGANVLTF. In DNA, the CDR3 is TGTGCCAGTAGTACCCAAACTGGGGCCAACGTCCTGACTTTC.

J is TRBJ1-2 and V is TRBV18; 7 bases are a match to TRBD1. The germline V gene encodes CDR1 KGHSH and CDR2 LQKENI. The CDR3 has 15 amino acids. Unmatched junction bases numbered 8, after V lost 3 bases and J lost 4 bases. For the CDR3, the DNA is TGTGCCAGCTCACCGGAACACAGGGGCGGCTATGGCTACACCTTC. Encoded protein: CASSPEHRGGYGYTF.

This clone was counted a single time. This rearrangement joins TRBV28 to TRBJ2-7; unclear D gene. This CDR3 is built from 13 residues. V was cut by 7 bases and J by 1 base, with 11 bases left in between. Germline values: CDR1 MDHEN, CDR2 SYDVKM. The CDR3 DNA follows: TGTGCCAGCACCCCGATGGAGTCCTACGAGCAGTACTTC. It codes for CASTPMESYEQYF. Full variable domain (remainder filled in from reference TRBV28 and TRBJ2-7): DVKVTQSSRYLVKRTGEKVFLECVQDMDHENMFWYRQDPGLGLRLIYFSYDVKMKEKGDIPEGYSVSREKKERFSLILESASTNQTSMYLCASTPMESYEQYFGPGTRLTVT.

The chain couples TRBV28 to TRBJ2-6, with 8 bases aligning to TRBD1. The germline V gene has CDR1 MDHEN and CDR2 SYDVKM. The ends lost 5 bases at V and 2 bases at J; junction bases unmatched: 11. This CDR3 has 18 amino acids. In DNA form, the CDR3 reads TGTGCCAGCAGTCCACCTTCAATACAGGGGGCTGGGGCCAACGTCCTGACTTTC. Protein product: CASSPPSIQGAGANVLTF.